The text below deals with one TCR beta chain. Its specificity is not known. The germline V gene has CDR1 MNHNY and CDR2 SVGAGI (reference sequence). The CDR3 runs to 16 residues. V dropped 0 bases and J dropped 1 base, with 12 bases sitting between them. This sample was included in a study of cytomegalovirus exposure and HLA in healthy donors. The overall study: The study's early data release held tens of millions of unique TCRs from HLA-typed donors. Whole-study results and caveats: Researchers had no immune exposure information except CMV serostatus available.

Primers for the PCR totalled 60 Vbeta and 13 Jbeta. Libraries were prepared by immunoSEQ multiplex PCR; TCRdb keeps only in-frame clonotypes and omits some of them. The table has almost 200,000 clones, 79% seen once. This receptor was identified in a woman aged 25 to 45 in good health and CMV-seropositive. The chain couples TRBV6-6 to TRBJ1-1, with D possibly matching TRBD1 (6 bases). The sequencing sample was made of PBMCs. The CDR3 region has the DNA TGTGCCAGCAGTTACTCCAGGGGCGGGGGGAACACTGAAGCTTTCTTT. It codes for CASSYSRGGGNTEAFF.